This TCR beta chain originates from a study of blood T cell repertoires in COVID-19 (dated by TCRdb to the early 2020s). With respect to the entire study: Samples from collaborators originated in the United States, Italy and Spain and spanned both the acute and convalescent phases of COVID-19. The material from the prospective study consisted of cDNA or gDNA derived from T cells, B-cell-depleted T cells, or PBMCs. Deeply sampled blood TCRbeta repertoires from subjects exposed to, actively infected with, or recovered from COVID-19 were included in the dataset. The repertoires were released in a freely available public database intended as a resource for research on the immune response to SARS-CoV-2. The samples were drawn from the first 160 participants of the ongoing ImmuneRACE study and from about 1,200 subjects provided by 6 global collaborators. The sample metadata nearly always contained a de-identified subject ID, COVID-19 status, age in years and sex. Where available, HLA class I and class II types were obtained from metadata supplied by the sample provider rather than from assay-based typing.

TCRbeta CDR3 regions were amplified from genomic DNA by means of the immunoSEQ Assay, a bias-controlled multiplex PCR. In the original analysis: The number of nucleated cells in each sample was estimated by amplification of reference gene primers within the assay. To quantify the absolute abundance of each unique TCRbeta CDR3 rearrangement, sequence reads were collapsed and filtered. For each sample, productive Simpson clonality was calculated as the square root of Simpson's diversity index over productive rearrangements. In TCRdb, the immuneACCESS table is reduced to in-frame sequences with V and J assigned. These tables do not hold every clone; where another copy was compared, an unresolved V gene accounts for under half, and the others remain unexplained. Clone size and V and J calls were adopted from that table, with D and trimming inferred from the DNA. Within this sample are more than 300,000 clones, with about 87% of them counted one time only. Of the sample, 1.5% to 2% falls within the top ten clones.

General study outcomes and caveats: How much clinical and demographic metadata was included differed by source and by participant, and the metadata was provided uncurated.

With regard to this clone: It has no known antigen specificity. No much larger clone is present one base from it, and per-base qualities are unavailable.

One collaborating source in Seattle enrolled patients while the patients were actively infected and followed the patients over time throughout the course of disease. Whole blood was collected in K2EDTA tubes by collaborating institutions according to the institutions' own protocols. Collaborator samples were shipped for TCRbeta analysis as frozen whole blood, isolated PBMCs, or DNA extracted from either sample type. The CDR1 and CDR2 encoded by the germline V gene (reference sequence) are GTSNPN and SVGIG. The CDR3 runs 13 residues from the cysteine to the phenylalanine. Solely the CDR3 DNA is kept, with 39 bases framed from the first base. V is trimmed back by 0 bases and J by 6 bases, and the junction contains 5 bases that no gene match accounts for.

The TCR sequence derives from a woman aged 25 to 39 with COVID-19, enrolled during active disease. Recombination connected TRBV30 to TRBJ2-7, with 7 bases aligning to TRBD1. Material for sequencing was peripheral blood. This receptor has the CDR3 CAWSVGTVVEQYF. Read as DNA, the sequence is TGTGCCTGGAGTGTAGGGACAGTGGTCGAGCAGTACTTC.